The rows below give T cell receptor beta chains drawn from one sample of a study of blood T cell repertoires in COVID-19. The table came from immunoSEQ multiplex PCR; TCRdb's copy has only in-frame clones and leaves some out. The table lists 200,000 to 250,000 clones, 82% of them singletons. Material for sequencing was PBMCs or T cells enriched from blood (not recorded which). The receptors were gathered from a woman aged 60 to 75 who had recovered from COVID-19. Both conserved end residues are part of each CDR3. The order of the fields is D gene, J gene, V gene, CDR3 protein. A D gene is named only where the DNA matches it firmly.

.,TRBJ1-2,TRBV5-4,CASSKIPGDSNYGYTF
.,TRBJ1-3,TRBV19,CASNGVPSGNTIYF
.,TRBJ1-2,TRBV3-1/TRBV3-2,CASSQSFYYGYTF
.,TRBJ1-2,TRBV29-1,CSVDPQGGGGGGYTF
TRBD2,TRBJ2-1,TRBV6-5,CASRWREGPEQFF
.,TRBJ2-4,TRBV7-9,CASSHGSTKNIQYF
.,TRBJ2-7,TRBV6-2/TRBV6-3,CASSRAPANLYEQYF
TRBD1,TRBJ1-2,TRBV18,CASSTGSNYGYTF
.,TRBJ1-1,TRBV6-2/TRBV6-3,CASSTQGFSTEAFF
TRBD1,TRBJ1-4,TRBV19,CAGWDSRNEKLFF